The clone carrying this T cell receptor (beta chain) occurred many times. This entry comes from a study of CD8+CD57+ T cells in acquired aplastic anemia. Study as a whole: The average for DNA from sorted CD4+ and CD8+ cells was 3.2 ug.

It was genomic DNA that served as the template for profiling TCR beta VDJ and CDR3. A single record per CDR3 protein comes from TCRdb applying MiXCR to the reads. Of 150,000 or so distinct CDR3 sequences listed, just over 50% are singletons. The V gene's germline CDR1 is LGHNA and CDR2 YNFKEQ. V lost 2 bases and J lost 8, with 19 bases in between. This CDR3 spans 16 amino acids. The patients chosen for sequencing had shown expansion of CD8+CD57+ cells (detected by flow cytometry). Input material: sorted CD4+, CD8+, or CD8+CD57+ T cells (not recorded which) from PBMCs. The rearrangement links TRBV4-2 to TRBJ2-1, with D perhaps assigned TRBD1 or TRBD2 (7 bases each). The clonotype originates from a human donor with aplastic anemia. The CDR3 DNA reads as TGTGCCAGCAGCCAACAGGGGGGGGCGCTTATCTATGAGCAGTTCTTC. This sequence encodes CASSQQGGALIYEQFF.